This T cell receptor beta chain appears in the sequencing data of a study of early T cells in non-severe SARS-CoV-2 infection (dated by TCRdb to the early 2020s). With respect to the entire study: Bulk RNA from unsorted whole blood was used for TCR sequencing, so alpha and beta chains could not be paired. The study at large found these results: VDJdb matching was skewed toward anti-spike CD8 responses, so virus-specific expansions were likely underestimated and private and CD4 specificities were missed.

As for this clonotype: Its binding antigen is unknown. Base-call qualities are not available, and no considerably larger clone is one nucleotide away.

A case-control design nested within a healthcare worker cohort in London, UK, was used, with weekly nasopharyngeal swab PCR tests and blood sampling performed. Healthcare workers were enrolled in the week of the UK lockdown, from 23 to 31 March 2020, and were followed every week for up to roughly 16 weeks. The library was made by 5' RACE. The run used a NextSeq 500. The TCR library protocol attached unique molecular identifiers to individual cDNA molecules to correct for sequencing error and PCR bias. Both TCR alpha and beta chains were sequenced, and tight co-correlation was observed between alpha and beta sequence abundances in each sample. Per the original workflow: V gene, J gene and CDR3 annotation of TCR sequences was performed with Decombinator V4. Expanded TCRs were defined as changing significantly between any two time points under a Poisson model with p below 0.0001. TCR abundances were normalised to the total number of TCRs sequenced in each sample and reported as counts per million. TRAV1-2 paired with TRAJ12, TRAJ20 or TRAJ33 defined MAIT TCRs, while TRAV10 paired with TRAJ18 defined iNKT TCRs. VDJdb, accessed 1 November 2021, was searched for CMV, EBV and SARS-CoV-2 annotated TCRs, with TCRs annotated for multiple antigens excluded. The public reads were run again by TCRdb, first through fastp at Q25 and then through MiXCR, and only productive beta chains were kept. Rows matching on CDR3 protein sequence are summarized as one entry with the most common DNA and genes. TCRdb, not the authors, supplied the V and J calls. The sample contains 25,000 to 35,000 distinct CDR3 sequences, 2.5% to 3.5% of them found a single time. The ten largest account for around 0.72% of the sample.

CDR1 DFQATT and CDR2 SNEGSKA are derived from the germline V gene (reference sequence). There are 14 amino acids in the CDR3, from cysteine to phenylalanine inclusive. Only the CDR3 DNA is retained, 42 bases long and in frame from the first base. For this chain, trimming is 3 bases at the V end and 5 bases at the J end, and the number of junction bases without a gene match is 8. The TCR was taken from an adult who was a healthcare worker with PCR-confirmed SARS-CoV-2 infection or an uninfected control (not recorded which). In this chain, TRBV20-1 is recombined with TRBJ2-3, with 7 bases in between that match TRBD1. The sample comprised whole blood. The CDR3 protein: CSASIQGRRDTQYF. The DNA sequence follows: TGCAGTGCTAGTATACAGGGGCGGAGAGATACGCAGTATTTT.